Presented here are 3 T cell receptor beta chains from one specimen sequenced in a study of shared clonotypes between healthy human individuals. Repertoires were generated with immunoSEQ multiplex PCR, while TCRdb's copy carries only in-frame clones and drops some. The sample lists approximately 1.5 million clones; approximately 98.5% were seen once. The sequencing input was naive CD4+ T cells sorted from blood. Subset defined: CD45RA+ positively selected. These TCRs come from a man aged 25-45 years in good health.

This rearrangement joins TRBV7-2 to TRBJ2-5; no definite D call. The CDR3 has 13 amino acids. The V end lost 3 bases, the J end lost 0 bases, and 5 bases lay between the germline ends. Per germline, CDR1 SGHTA and CDR2 FQGNSA. The CDR3 region has the DNA TGTGCCAGCAGCTTCGGACACCAAGAGACCCAGTACTTC. It is translated as CASSFGHQETQYF.

This rearrangement joins TRBV7-9 to TRBJ2-3; D is perhaps TRBD2 (5 bases). The CDR3 contains 16 residues. CDR1 is SEHNR and CDR2 is FQNEAQ in the germline V gene (reference sequence). V gave up 2 bases and J gave up 0 bases, with 12 bases separating them. The CDR3 sequence: CASSLRSGGSTDTQYF. The CDR3, as DNA: TGTGCCAGCAGCTTAAGGTCCGGCGGGAGCACAGATACGCAGTATTTT.

The rearrangement joins TRBV14 to TRBJ2-7; 11 bases map to TRBD2. This CDR3 has 15 amino acids. V was pared by 6 bases and J by 3 bases, with 7 bases of the junction left unmatched. The germline V gene has CDR1 SGHDN and CDR2 FVKESK. This CDR3 reads CASSRTSGLFYEQYF. DNA for the CDR3: TGTGCCAGCAGTCGGACTAGCGGGCTTTTCTACGAGCAGTACTTC.